This T cell receptor (beta chain) was obtained from a study of cytomegalovirus exposure and HLA in healthy donors (dated by TCRdb to 2016 to 2017). Study-level background: According to an earlier analysis of 587 of the donors, about 179 million T cells yielded over 100 million unique TCR beta sequences and around 300 Gb of sequence data. Roughly 300 gigabases of sequencing data and 70 million to 95 million unique TCR sequences made up an early release that covered several hundred HLA-typed donors. The genetic ancestry cluster associated with self-reported Caucasian donors included 81% of the 398 genotyped donors. The study aimed to test whether signatures of past pathogen exposure could be identified by cataloging public T cell receptors. Using immunosequencing, the study profiled T cell repertoires from 640 or so subjects and related those repertoires to cytomegalovirus serostatus. A separate validation cohort of roughly 110 different subjects was used in addition to the roughly 620-subject first cohort. To predict cytomegalovirus infection status, the study brought together high-throughput TCR immunosequencing, statistical association of individual TCRs with disease status, and machine learning. A later analysis re-analyzed previously published TCR beta repertoires from roughly 600 donors and added high-resolution HLA genotyping to study TCR occurrence patterns. In the later analysis, no new phenotypic data were used to find candidate immune exposures; instead, reliance was placed on TCR beta sequences and their occurrence across donors. An earlier analysis of some 500 of the donors applied high-throughput TCR beta sequencing to assess whether each TCR beta V gene segment acted as functional or pseudogenic. Donor age, sex, ethnicity and CMV serostatus were compiled alongside the repertoire data. A later genetic analysis took genome-wide SNP genotypes for about 65% of the roughly 670 donors and used that subset as a discovery cohort. All discovery cohort repertoires had been generated on a single sequencing platform. HLA typing included class I and class II loci at four-digit resolution. Typing coverage varied by locus: roughly 620-640 donors for A, B, C, DRB1 and DQB1; 522 for DQA1; 600 to 610 for DPA1; roughly 470 for DPB1. Four or five DR-DQ haplotypes were treated as single units for association and clustering because of strong linkage in the cohort. Across 398 genotyped donors of the cohort, an average of approximately 200,000 unique TCR beta nucleotide sequences per donor were sequenced, and roughly 18% of those sequences were non-productive. What the work shows at the level of the full study, not this receptor alone: In vitro tests confirmed that three of the cytomegalovirus-associated TCR beta chains recognize cytomegalovirus antigens. The classifier was reported to diagnose cytomegalovirus status with high specificity and sensitivity in both the original and validation cohorts. A later analysis found that most CMV-associated TCR beta chains appeared HLA-restricted, with HLA associations seemingly driven largely by CMV exposure. Some IMGT-functional V segments, including TRBV6-2 and TRBV6-3, could not be told apart with the 87-base-pair reads, so those segments were excluded. Because HLA typing was unavailable for some donors at each locus, only the typed subset was used in association tests. A further reported finding was that TCR beta sequences accurately predicted the HLA-A and HLA-B alleles for most subjects in the first cohort. Presence/absence analyses assumed roughly uniform sequencing depth across donors, an assumption that may not hold. A later analysis associated some 17,000 TCR beta sequences with specific HLA alleles at a false discovery rate of 0.05. A later analysis reported that several top co-occurrence clusters appeared linked to parvovirus B19, influenza, CMV and Epstein-Barr virus. Because counts were too low, roughly 17 rarely observed V segments, including chromosome 9 orphons, were left out of the earlier analysis of 587 of the donors. In a later analysis, HLA-associated TCR beta chains showed more clonal expansion and lower generation probabilities than non-associated chains that were equally common. A later analysis found that TCR association rates varied across HLA loci, with DRB1 alleles showing the most associated TCRs and HLA-C alleles the fewest. A group of highly shared sequence variants was considered likely to be a technical artifact of the sequencing pipeline. Broadly in line with IMGT annotations, most TCR beta V segments showed up in productive rearrangements about 87% or about 30% of the time in an earlier analysis of several hundred of the donors. Across donors, most TCR sequences were observed very rarely, whereas some public TCRs were present in many individuals. This cohort had only TCR beta chains sequenced, and the lack of alpha or paired-chain data limited which features could be detected. According to a later genetic analysis, donors in an Asian-associated ancestry cluster had fewer N-insertions in productive TCRs than the approximately 700-donor mean. According to the authors, the approach could potentially be generalized to other disease states and immunological phenotypes. When HLA alleles, especially DR and DQ, strongly co-occurred, TCR associations were difficult to assign to individual alleles. Immune exposure information for the cohort was limited to CMV serostatus. The study listed 150 to 200 TCR beta chains as associated with cytomegalovirus. A later genetic analysis associated a missense DCLRE1C variant with V-gene and J-gene trimming of TCR beta chains, and an independent cohort replicated the association. Correlated functional status among segregating V segments might be attributable to linkage disequilibrium, but an unknown experimental factor could not be ruled out.

CDR1 KGHSH and CDR2 LQKENI were looked up in the germline V gene. Taken from cysteine to phenylalanine, the CDR3 has 16 residues. The retained sequence is limited to the CDR3, 48 bases, with the frame set at the first base. Between the V and J ends, shortened by 2 bases and 0 bases respectively, the junction contains 8 bases. The cohort consisted of more than 650 healthy bone marrow donors. Cohort members were all nominally healthy when sampled, although unrecorded immune exposures were likely present. The donor tested CMV seropositive, placing the donor among the approximately 290 seropositive members of the cohort. Each donor provided a peripheral blood sample, and peripheral blood mononuclear cells were used for TCR beta sequencing. The Qiagen DNeasy Blood Extraction Kit was used to extract genomic DNA from the blood cell samples. Library preparation was by the immunoSEQ multiplex PCR assay. A mixture of 60 forward primers for TCR Vbeta segments and 13 reverse primers for TCR Jbeta segments was used in the multiplex PCR. The CDR3 region of rearranged TCR beta genes was amplified from genomic DNA by a multiplex PCR assay. On the Illumina HiSeq System, the amplified TCR beta libraries were sequenced as 87-base-pair reads. From the authors' description of their analysis: Across the 700 or so repertoires, a later analysis counted tens of millions of unique TCR beta chains, roughly 11 million of which were shared by at least two donors. Raw reads were error-corrected and collapsed into unique sequences with a nearest-neighbor algorithm that merged closely related sequences to remove PCR and sequencing errors. Alignment of CDR3 sequences to IMGT reference sequences was used to assign V, D and J gene segments. Each retained sequence needed at least a six-nucleotide match to both a V gene segment and a J gene segment. Rearrangements were classified as productive when the CDR3 lacked stop codons and remained in frame with V and J, and all other rearrangements were classified as non-productive. Following IMGT convention, CDR3 was defined as the stretch from the second conserved V-encoded cysteine to the conserved J-encoded phenylalanine. The earlier analysis of about 560 of the donors excluded any sequence lacking an unambiguous match to a single V gene segment. In an earlier analysis of a few hundred of the donors, a V segment was called functional when productive rearrangements were above 56.7%, and segregating when the standard deviation between donors exceeded 5%. A statistical classification framework was developed to diagnose cytomegalovirus status using the catalog of TCR beta chain sequences. A later analysis assigned V and J genes by comparing TCR nucleotide sequences with IMGT/GENE-DB human TR gene sequences. The TCRdist pipeline was used in a later analysis to assign CDR3 sequences and most-parsimonious VDJ recombination scenarios. In a later analysis, every TCR beta chain was defined by the combination of its CDR3 amino acid sequence and its V-gene family, and reads without a unique V-gene family were dropped. To address suspected cross-contamination and a sequencing artifact, a later analysis removed several hundred highly shared, low-generation-probability nucleotide sequences. In a later analysis, a clonal expansion index for each public chain was calculated from normalized within-repertoire ranks of inferred template counts. Generation probabilities in a later analysis came from a VDJ recombination model fitted to out-of-frame rearrangements, and those results were checked against IGoR. In a later analysis, TCR-TCR, TCR-HLA and TCR-CMV co-occurrence was scored with hypergeometric tests, and a repertoire-size bias correction was applied to TCR pairs. False discovery rates were estimated in a later analysis by permuting HLA or CMV assignments 20 times. In a later analysis, co-occurring TCRs were grouped with DBSCAN, and TCRdist sequence similarity was added when clustering was performed within HLA-allele-positive subsets. For co-occurrence clustering, repertoires with fewer than 30,000 or more than 120,000 public chains were excluded, along with a handful of repertoires with anomalous nucleotide sharing. Drawn from immuneACCESS, this table holds only the in-frame rearrangements with V and J called that TCRdb kept. Clones are partly lost; checked studies trace under half to an unresolved V gene and leave the rest unexplained. Clone size and V and J calls were adopted from that table, with D and trimming inferred from the DNA. The sample table records 85,000 to 130,000 clones; 10% of these occur just once. Of the sample, about 5.7% is held by the ten largest clones.

This clone was detected only a few times. It lacks a known antigen. The sample holds no much larger clone one base away, and base qualities are not on file. The rearranged segments are TRBV18 and TRBJ2-6; TRBD2 might be the D gene, on 5 matching bases. Source material: PBMCs. The receptor was derived from a man aged 40-49 years in good health and CMV-seropositive. For the CDR3, the sequence is CASSPGLISGANVLTF. The DNA is as follows: TGTGCCAGCTCACCAGGACTGATCTCTGGGGCCAACGTCCTGACTTTC. Reference TRBV18 and TRBJ2-6 proteins supply the regions before and after the CDR3; the full variable domain is: NAGVMQNPRHLVRRRGQEARLRCSPMKGHSHVYWYRQLPEEGLKFMVYLQKENIIDESGMPKERFSAEFPKEGPSILRIQQVVRGDSAAYFCASSPGLISGANVLTFGAGSRLTVL.